Listed below are T cell receptor beta chains from one sample, sequenced in a study of T-cell reconstitution after alpha-beta-depleted transplantation in children. One entry per CDR3 protein, called by TCRdb with MiXCR from the PCR reads. The sample has 600,000 or so distinct CDR3 sequences; more than 20% are singletons. The sample consisted of PBMCs, mostly from graft donor cells, taken 360 days after TCRalphabeta/CD19-depleted stem cell transplant. The receptors stem from a boy less than two years old who had a stem cell transplant for acute myeloid leukemia, so the T cells may come from the graft donor. Both conserved end residues are part of each CDR3. Each record gives: V gene, J gene, CDR3 protein.

v_gene: TRBV12-3/TRBV12-4; j_gene: TRBJ2-7; CDR3aa: CACSPGTYEQYF
v_gene: TRBV24-1; j_gene: TRBJ2-1; CDR3aa: CATSAWGVGGNEQFF
v_gene: TRBV20-1; j_gene: TRBJ2-1; CDR3aa: CSARNLAGLTNYNEQFF
v_gene: TRBV24-1; j_gene: TRBJ2-1; CDR3aa: CATSSTGIKNNEQFF
v_gene: TRBV6-5; j_gene: TRBJ1-2; CDR3aa: CASSSYRGSNYGYTF
v_gene: TRBV7-9; j_gene: TRBJ2-6; CDR3aa: CASSSLERSGANVLTF
v_gene: TRBV12-3/TRBV12-4; j_gene: TRBJ1-1; CDR3aa: CASSLGIMNTEAFF
v_gene: TRBV7-2; j_gene: TRBJ2-7; CDR3aa: CASSLGNRGFSYEQYF
v_gene: TRBV25-1; j_gene: TRBJ2-3; CDR3aa: CATRQGFGTDTQYF
v_gene: TRBV6-5; j_gene: TRBJ2-3; CDR3aa: CASSYLAAHTDTQYF
v_gene: TRBV27; j_gene: TRBJ2-3; CDR3aa: CASSWTSGGASTDTQYF
v_gene: TRBV13; j_gene: TRBJ1-5; CDR3aa: CASSPTRDRVGSYQPQHF
v_gene: TRBV29-1; j_gene: TRBJ2-2; CDR3aa: CSVEGRQAGELFF
v_gene: TRBV20-1; j_gene: TRBJ1-5; CDR3aa: CSARDGTGQTYSNQPQHF
v_gene: TRBV5-5; j_gene: TRBJ2-7; CDR3aa: CASSLGGITYEQYF
v_gene: TRBV29-1; j_gene: TRBJ2-6; CDR3aa: CSVVRTGVSGANVLTF
v_gene: TRBV6-1; j_gene: TRBJ1-1; CDR3aa: CASSASEAGEPEAFF
v_gene: TRBV3-1; j_gene: TRBJ2-1; CDR3aa: CASSQAAGSRNEQFF
v_gene: TRBV24-1; j_gene: TRBJ2-5; CDR3aa: CATSDHKETQYF
v_gene: TRBV5-5; j_gene: TRBJ2-7; CDR3aa: CASTSPGTVSYEQYF
v_gene: TRBV12-3/TRBV12-4; j_gene: TRBJ2-1; CDR3aa: CASSLIGGMSEQFF
v_gene: TRBV29-1; j_gene: TRBJ1-2; CDR3aa: CSVEKSRQLPTLGGYTF
v_gene: TRBV10-3; j_gene: TRBJ2-2; CDR3aa: CAISEYVTDNTGELFF
v_gene: TRBV12-3/TRBV12-4; j_gene: TRBJ1-1; CDR3aa: CASNHRGLNTEAFF
v_gene: TRBV7-9; j_gene: TRBJ1-2; CDR3aa: CASSTRQLGNYGYTF
v_gene: TRBV6-5; j_gene: TRBJ2-7; CDR3aa: CASSYNMANYEQYF
v_gene: TRBV6-5; j_gene: TRBJ2-1; CDR3aa: CASSYTGGLSYNEQFF
v_gene: TRBV12-3/TRBV12-4; j_gene: TRBJ2-6; CDR3aa: CASSLAGAGGPGANVLTF
v_gene: TRBV12-5; j_gene: TRBJ2-4; CDR3aa: CASGPLDPRAKNIQYF
v_gene: TRBV5-1; j_gene: TRBJ2-1; CDR3aa: CASRGQPDKGQFF
v_gene: TRBV29-1; j_gene: TRBJ2-5; CDR3aa: CSVHRGKETQYF
v_gene: TRBV7-9; j_gene: TRBJ2-2; CDR3aa: CASSLRPGGELFF
v_gene: TRBV10-3; j_gene: TRBJ1-1; CDR3aa: CAISEGGAGVAEAFF
v_gene: TRBV6-6; j_gene: TRBJ1-5; CDR3aa: CASSYLTNQPQHF
v_gene: TRBV2; j_gene: TRBJ2-4; CDR3aa: CASSPRPLAKNIQYF
v_gene: TRBV6-5; j_gene: TRBJ1-5; CDR3aa: CASSYDGLGTPQHF
v_gene: TRBV6-1; j_gene: TRBJ1-1; CDR3aa: CAISRGTNTEAFF
v_gene: TRBV29-1; j_gene: TRBJ2-5; CDR3aa: CSVEYRQETQYF
v_gene: TRBV20-1; j_gene: TRBJ1-4; CDR3aa: CSARVSAAEKLFF
v_gene: TRBV11-3; j_gene: TRBJ2-1; CDR3aa: CASSLDRAGNEQFF
v_gene: TRBV20-1; j_gene: TRBJ1-4; CDR3aa: CSARDGERRSGNEKLFF
v_gene: TRBV9; j_gene: TRBJ2-1; CDR3aa: CASSPQKDVDEQFF
v_gene: TRBV20-1; j_gene: TRBJ2-2; CDR3aa: CSARQGKRLTGELFF
v_gene: TRBV5-5; j_gene: TRBJ2-5; CDR3aa: CASSPDRVQETQYF
v_gene: TRBV20-1; j_gene: TRBJ2-3; CDR3aa: CSARELSSTDTQYF
v_gene: TRBV7-6; j_gene: TRBJ2-7; CDR3aa: CASSLGDIPYEQYF
v_gene: TRBV11-3; j_gene: TRBJ1-1; CDR3aa: CASSLSLTDSNTEAFF
v_gene: TRBV6-1; j_gene: TRBJ2-3; CDR3aa: CASRGRTGSDTQYF
v_gene: TRBV20-1; j_gene: TRBJ2-5; CDR3aa: CSLDVGGNRLETQYF
v_gene: TRBV4-1; j_gene: TRBJ2-3; CDR3aa: CASSYRLGRADTQYF
v_gene: TRBV4-2; j_gene: TRBJ2-7; CDR3aa: CASSQDRSRGQYF
v_gene: TRBV4-2; j_gene: TRBJ2-1; CDR3aa: CASSGYDWRSGVRGTYNEQFF
v_gene: TRBV12-3/TRBV12-4; j_gene: TRBJ1-1; CDR3aa: CASSPDDPVTEAFF
v_gene: TRBV29-1; j_gene: TRBJ1-1; CDR3aa: CLDRGYGNTEAFF
v_gene: TRBV24-1; j_gene: TRBJ2-1; CDR3aa: CATRGAHEQFF
v_gene: TRBV7-9; j_gene: TRBJ1-6; CDR3aa: CASSLGGRESPLHF
v_gene: TRBV28; j_gene: TRBJ1-2; CDR3aa: CANMGARGYTF
v_gene: TRBV12-5; j_gene: TRBJ1-1; CDR3aa: CASGLVSAAETGVMNTEAFF
v_gene: TRBV6-5; j_gene: TRBJ2-1; CDR3aa: CASSYVWGWDQSNEQFF